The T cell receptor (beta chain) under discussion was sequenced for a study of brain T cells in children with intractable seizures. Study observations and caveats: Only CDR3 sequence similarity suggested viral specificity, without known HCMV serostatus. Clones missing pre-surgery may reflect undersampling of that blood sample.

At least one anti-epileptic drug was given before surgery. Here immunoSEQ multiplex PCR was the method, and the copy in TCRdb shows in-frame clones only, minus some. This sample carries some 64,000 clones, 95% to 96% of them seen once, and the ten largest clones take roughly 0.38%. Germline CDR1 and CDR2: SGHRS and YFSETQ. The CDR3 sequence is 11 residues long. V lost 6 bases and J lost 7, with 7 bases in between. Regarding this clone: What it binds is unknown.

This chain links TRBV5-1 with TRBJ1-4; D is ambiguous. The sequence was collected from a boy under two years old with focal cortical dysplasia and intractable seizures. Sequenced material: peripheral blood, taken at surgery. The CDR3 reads CASKAGEKLFF. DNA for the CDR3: TGCGCCAGCAAAGCTGGTGAAAAACTGTTTTTT.